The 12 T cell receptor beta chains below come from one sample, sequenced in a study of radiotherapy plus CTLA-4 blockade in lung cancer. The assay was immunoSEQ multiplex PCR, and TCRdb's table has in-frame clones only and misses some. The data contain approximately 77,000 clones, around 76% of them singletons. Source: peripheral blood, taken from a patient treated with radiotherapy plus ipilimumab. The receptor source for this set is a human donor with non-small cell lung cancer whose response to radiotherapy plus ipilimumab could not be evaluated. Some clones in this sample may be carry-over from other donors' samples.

The CDR3 is CASSTPGLAGRSTDTQYF. The CDR3 DNA sequence: TGTGCCAGCAGCACCCCGGGACTAGCGGGGCGGAGCACAGATACGCAGTATTTT. The gene calls are TRBV11-3 and TRBJ2-3, with 13 bases that match TRBD2. This CDR3 comprises 18 residues. The trim removed 5 bases at V and 0 bases at J, leaving 8 bases unmatched. Germline-derived CDR1 and CDR2 are SGHNT and YENEEA.

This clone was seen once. This CDR3 reads CATNPTGTGAYGYTF. The CDR3 DNA sequence: TGTGCCACCAACCCGACCGGGACAGGCGCCTATGGCTACACCTTC. This sequence joins TRBV15 and TRBJ1-2, with TRBD1 matching 8 bases. This CDR3 has 15 amino acids. Losses at the gene ends were 7 bases for V and 4 bases for J; bases not matched to a gene: 11. Germline values: CDR1 LNHNV, CDR2 YYDKDF (reference sequence).

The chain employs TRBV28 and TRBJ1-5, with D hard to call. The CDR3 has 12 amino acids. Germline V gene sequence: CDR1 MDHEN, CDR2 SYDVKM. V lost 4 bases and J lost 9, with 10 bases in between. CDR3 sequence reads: CASSWGGAPQHF. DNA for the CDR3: TGTGCCAGCAGTTGGGGAGGAGCGCCCCAGCATTTT. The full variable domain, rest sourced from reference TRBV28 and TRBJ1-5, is DVKVTQSSRYLVKRTGEKVFLECVQDMDHENMFWYRQDPGLGLRLIYFSYDVKMKEKGDIPEGYSVSREKKERFSLILESASTNQTSMYLCASSWGGAPQHFGDGTRLSIL.

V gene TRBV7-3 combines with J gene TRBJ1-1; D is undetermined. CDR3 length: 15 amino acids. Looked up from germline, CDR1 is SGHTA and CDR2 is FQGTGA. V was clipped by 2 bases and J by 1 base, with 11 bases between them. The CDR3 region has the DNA TGTGCCAGCAGCTTATTAGGAGGGAAGAACACTGAAGCTTTCTTT. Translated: CASSLLGGKNTEAFF.

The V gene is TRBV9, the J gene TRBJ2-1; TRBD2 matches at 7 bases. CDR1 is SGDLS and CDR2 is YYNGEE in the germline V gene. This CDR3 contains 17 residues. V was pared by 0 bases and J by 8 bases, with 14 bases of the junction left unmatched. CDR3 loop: CASSVGKLGGGWDEQFF. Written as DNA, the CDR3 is TGTGCCAGCAGCGTAGGGAAACTGGGGGGGGGATGGGATGAGCAGTTCTTC.

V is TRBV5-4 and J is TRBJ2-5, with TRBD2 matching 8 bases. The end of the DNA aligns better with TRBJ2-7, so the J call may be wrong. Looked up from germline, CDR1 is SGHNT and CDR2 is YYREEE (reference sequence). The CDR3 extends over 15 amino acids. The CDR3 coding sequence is TGTGCCAGCAGCTTGGGGACTAGCTCCACCTACGAGCAGTACTTC. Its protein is CASSLGTSSTYEQYF.

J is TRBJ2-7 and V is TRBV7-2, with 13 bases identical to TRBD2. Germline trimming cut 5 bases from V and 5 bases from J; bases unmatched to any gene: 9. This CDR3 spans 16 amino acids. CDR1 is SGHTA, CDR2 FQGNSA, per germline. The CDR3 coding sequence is TGTGCCAGCAGCACTAGCGGGGGGGCCGGGGCCCACGAGCAGTACTTC. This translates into CASSTSGGAGAHEQYF.

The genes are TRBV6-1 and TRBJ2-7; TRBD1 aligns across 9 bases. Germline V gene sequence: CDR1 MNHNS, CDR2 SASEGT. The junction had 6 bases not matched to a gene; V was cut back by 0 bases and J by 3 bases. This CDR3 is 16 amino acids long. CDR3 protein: CASSEALRDRDYEQYF. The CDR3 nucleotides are TGTGCCAGCAGTGAAGCGCTCAGGGACAGGGACTACGAGCAGTACTTC.

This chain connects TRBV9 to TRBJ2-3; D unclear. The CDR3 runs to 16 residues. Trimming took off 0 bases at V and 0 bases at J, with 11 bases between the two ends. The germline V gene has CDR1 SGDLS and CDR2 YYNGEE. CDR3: CASSVVGASSTDTQYF. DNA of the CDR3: TGTGCCAGCAGCGTAGTAGGAGCGTCTAGCACAGATACGCAGTATTTT.

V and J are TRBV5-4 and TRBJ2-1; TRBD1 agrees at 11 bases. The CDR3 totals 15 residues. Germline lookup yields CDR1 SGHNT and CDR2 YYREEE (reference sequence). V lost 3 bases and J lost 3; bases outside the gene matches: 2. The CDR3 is CASSSGTGGYNEQFF. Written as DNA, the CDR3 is TGTGCCAGCAGCTCCGGGACAGGGGGCTACAATGAGCAGTTCTTC.

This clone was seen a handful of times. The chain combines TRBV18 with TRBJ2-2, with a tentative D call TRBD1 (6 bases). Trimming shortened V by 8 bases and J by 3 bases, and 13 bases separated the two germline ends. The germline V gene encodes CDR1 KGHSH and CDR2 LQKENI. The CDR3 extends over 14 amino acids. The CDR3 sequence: CASNQQGYTGELFF. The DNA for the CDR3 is TGTGCCAGCAATCAGCAGGGGTACACCGGGGAGCTGTTTTTT.

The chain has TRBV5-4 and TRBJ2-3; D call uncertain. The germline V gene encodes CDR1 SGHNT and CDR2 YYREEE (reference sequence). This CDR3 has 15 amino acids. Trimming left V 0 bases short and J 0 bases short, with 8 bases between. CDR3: CASSLGQMSTDTQYF. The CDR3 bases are TGTGCCAGCAGCTTGGGCCAGATGAGCACAGATACGCAGTATTTT. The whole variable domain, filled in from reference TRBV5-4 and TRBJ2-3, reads ETGVTQSPTHLIKTRGQQVTLRCSSQSGHNTVSWYQQALGQGPQFIFQYYREEENGRGNFPPRFSGLQFPNYSSELNVNALELDDSALYLCASSLGQMSTDTQYFGPGTRLTVL.